This is a list of T cell receptor beta chains from one sample in a study of control samples from healthy donors and cancer patients. Some clones are missing from TCRdb's copy, which holds only in-frame ones; the method was immunoSEQ multiplex PCR. Of more than 50,000 clones in the sample, approximately 85% were seen once. Sequencing was done on a sample of blood. These receptors were obtained from a man in his forties or fifties in good health. The CDR3 runs from the conserved cysteine through the conserved F or W. D genes are given only for firm matches.

D	V	J	CDR3	DNA
TRBD1	TRBV7-2	TRBJ1-1	CASSRDGTGTVEAFF	TGTGCCAGCAGCCGTGACGGGACAGGCACGGTGGAAGCTTTCTTT
TRBD2	TRBV7-2	TRBJ2-4	CASSPLGGSAKNIQYF	TGTGCCAGCAGCCCCCTCGGGGGGAGTGCCAAAAACATTCAGTACTTC
NA	TRBV2	TRBJ1-5	CASSGEFSNQPQHF	TGTGCCAGCAGTGGTGAGTTTAGCAATCAGCCCCAGCATTTT
TRBD2	TRBV10-3	TRBJ2-5	CAISDSAGVRETQYF	TGTGCCATCAGTGATTCGGCGGGAGTCAGAGAGACCCAGTACTTC
NA	TRBV24-1	TRBJ2-7	CATSDLRLGAYEQYF	TGTGCCACCAGTGACTTAAGATTGGGGGCCTACGAGCAGTACTTC
NA	TRBV10-3	TRBJ2-5	CAISESGGETQYF	TGTGCCATCAGTGAGTCAGGGGGAGAGACCCAGTACTTC
TRBD1	TRBV27	TRBJ1-5	CASSPPQGARQPQHF	TGTGCCAGCAGTCCGCCACAGGGGGCGAGGCAGCCCCAGCATTTT
TRBD1	TRBV27	TRBJ1-1	CASSIDRGGTEAFF	TGTGCCAGCAGCATCGACAGGGGAGGCACTGAAGCTTTCTTT
TRBD1	TRBV7-3	TRBJ1-2	CASSLWIPTGSNYGYTF	TGTGCCAGCAGCTTATGGATCCCGACAGGGAGTAACTATGGCTACACCTTC
NA	TRBV6-5	TRBJ2-5	CATTPWTEETQYF	TGTGCCACCACGCCCTGGACAGAAGAGACCCAGTACTTC
NA	TRBV7-8	TRBJ1-6	CASTRTGLYNSPLHF	TGTGCCAGCACCCGGACCGGCCTCTATAATTCACCCCTCCACTTT
TRBD1	TRBV6-5	TRBJ2-1	CASRTGSVDEQFF	TGTGCCAGCAGGACAGGGTCGGTAGATGAGCAGTTCTTC
NA	TRBV27	TRBJ1-2	CASSLSYYPQEGYTF	TGTGCCAGCAGTTTATCATATTACCCGCAGGAAGGCTACACCTTC
NA	TRBV13	TRBJ2-1	CASSLGRGDDEQFF	TGTGCCAGCAGCTTAGGCCGAGGGGACGATGAGCAGTTCTTC
TRBD2	TRBV5-1	TRBJ2-1	CASSFLAGSRNEQFF	TGCGCCAGCAGCTTTCTAGCGGGATCACGGAATGAGCAGTTCTTC
NA	TRBV7-3	TRBJ2-6	CASSFRAGGRPLSGANVLTF	TGTGCCAGCAGCTTTCGGGCAGGAGGGCGTCCTCTTTCTGGGGCCAACGTCCTGACTTTC
TRBD2	TRBV24-1	TRBJ2-1	CATSDHRGVGSYNEQFF	TGTGCCACCAGTGATCATCGGGGGGTTGGCTCCTACAATGAGCAGTTCTTC
NA	TRBV6-5	TRBJ2-3	CATRLSTDTQYF	TGTGCCACTAGATTAAGCACAGATACGCAGTATTTT
NA	TRBV11-2	TRBJ2-2	CASSFTERRNTGELFF	TGTGCCAGCAGCTTTACGGAGCGGAGGAACACCGGGGAGCTGTTTTTT
NA	TRBV30	TRBJ1-3	CAWRKGHRNLAGNTIYF	TGTGCCTGGAGGAAGGGACATCGCAACCTGGCTGGAAACACCATATATTTT